This TCR beta chain originates from a study of blood T cell repertoires in COVID-19. As for the study in general: The United States, Italy and Spain supplied acute and convalescent COVID-19 samples. Sources were T cells, B-cell-depleted T cells, or PBMCs; the material itself was cDNA or gDNA.

Germline V gene data show CDR1 as MDHEN and CDR2 as SYDVKM. V dropped 6 bases and J dropped 3 bases, with 12 bases sitting between them. The CDR3 spans 13 residues. Repertoires were generated with immunoSEQ multiplex PCR, while TCRdb's copy carries only in-frame clones and drops some. The sample has nearly 200,000 clones; around four fifths are singletons. This sequence was found in a human donor with acute or convalescent COVID-19. The donor label of this sample is uncertain. This chain connects TRBV28 to TRBJ2-7; maybe TRBD2 (6 bases). The sample comprised peripheral blood. For the CDR3, the DNA is TGTGCCAGCAGCAAGGGGCGGGGCTACGAGCAGTACTTC. It is translated as CASSKGRGYEQYF.